Given below is one T cell receptor (beta chain) in context. This sample was taken from a study of OX40 agonist ivuxolimab in advanced cancers. The repertoire was sequenced with immunoSEQ multiplex PCR; TCRdb's copy has only in-frame clones and lacks some. The table records 30,000 or so clones, 86% of them present only once. Germline lookup yields CDR1 LNHDA and CDR2 SQIVND (reference sequence). This CDR3 has 12 residues. Between the trimmed V and J ends, which lost 5 bases and 1 base, there was a span of 5 bases. The chain is built from TRBV19 and TRBJ2-5; the D is unclear. The TCR originated in an adult with an advanced solid tumor such as melanoma, head and neck, liver or kidney cancer. The sample here was CD4+ or CD8+ T cells sorted from blood, taken in a trial of the OX40 agonist ivuxolimab. Here the CDR3 reads CASSLGQETQYF. The CDR3, as DNA: TGTGCCAGTAGTTTGGGCCAAGAGACCCAGTACTTC.